Presented here are 9 T cell receptor beta chains from one specimen sequenced in a study of spatial heterogeneity in lung cancer. TCRdb analysed the 5' RACE reads with MiXCR anew, one entry per CDR3 protein. The sample holds around 18,000 distinct CDR3 sequences; 5.5% to 6.5% are singletons and the top ten take 10% to 13%. The antigens these receptors bind are not known. Time point of the sample: sample taken at primary tumor resection. Study findings and constraints: Expanded alpha and beta TCR counts within tumors tracked tumor mutation counts.

The specimen was lung tumor tissue, collected at surgery. The receptors were gathered from a female donor with early-stage non-small cell lung cancer.

The sample holds many counts of this clonotype. Being off target in a library aimed at alpha chains, this beta chain has a size of little meaning. The V and J genes are TRBV10-3 and TRBJ2-5; 14 positions agree with TRBD2. The CDR3 length is 15 residues. The V segment lost 6 bases and the J segment 6 bases; nucleotides outside the gene matches: 6. Germline assignment: CDR1 ENHRY and CDR2 SYGVKD. The DNA of the CDR3 is TGTGCCATCAGCGACGGGACTAGCGGGAGTAAGACCCAGTACTTC. Translation gives CAISDGTSGSKTQYF.

A few counts support this clonotype. This beta chain is an unintended read in a library built for alpha chains; its size means little. The CDR3 DNA reads as TGTGCCAGCAGTTGGGCTCGGGGGCTTCACGCAGATACGCAGTATTTT. It specifies CASSWARGLHADTQYF. This rearrangement joins TRBV27 to TRBJ2-3; D might be TRBD1 or TRBD2, each matching 6 bases. The V gene lost 4 bases and the J gene lost 4 bases, with 18 bases spanning the gap. From germline, CDR1 is MNHEY and CDR2 SMNVEV (reference sequence). The CDR3 is 16 residues long.

The sample holds many counts of this clonotype. This beta chain came through as a stray read in a library set up for alpha chains, and its size says little. V and J are TRBV19 and TRBJ1-5; D unclear. This CDR3 contains 14 residues. Germline values: CDR1 LNHDA, CDR2 SQIVND (reference sequence). Trimming cost V 4 bases and J 3 bases, with 10 bases left between them. The CDR3 reads CASSTGFPNQPQHF. DNA of the CDR3: TGTGCCAGTAGTACCGGATTTCCCAATCAGCCCCAGCATTTT.

Regarding this clonotype: A library prepared for alpha chains yielded this beta chain as an off-target read; its size is of little meaning. The genes are TRBV13 and TRBJ1-1; 7 bases match TRBD1. CDR1 is PRHDT, CDR2 FYEKMQ, per germline (reference sequence). With 6 bases clipped from V and 7 bases from J, the junction kept 11 bases outside the gene matches. The CDR3 has 14 amino acids. The CDR3 coding sequence is TGTGCCAGCAGTTTCGGGACAGAGGATAATGAAGCTTTCTTT. Translation gives CASSFGTEDNEAFF.

With respect to this clonotype: This beta chain was picked up by a library intended for alpha chains and is off target, so its count carries little meaning. V is TRBV29-1 and J is TRBJ1-1; no definite D call. Germline V gene sequence: CDR1 SQVTM, CDR2 ANQGSEA. Trimming pared 7 bases from V and 3 bases from J, leaving 12 bases between. This CDR3 is built from 12 residues. The chain's CDR3 is CSAAAEDTEAFF. CDR3 coding DNA: TGCAGCGCCGCCGCAGAGGACACTGAAGCTTTCTTT.

Ten or more counts support this clonotype. With the library built for alpha chains, this beta chain is off target and its frequency is not meaningful. The chain couples TRBV7-2 to TRBJ2-5; D is unresolved. V was trimmed by 3 bases and J by 5 bases, leaving 7 bases between them. CDR1 and CDR2 from the germline V gene are SGHTA and FQGNSA. CDR3 length: 12 amino acids. CDR3 sequence: CASSLSLETQYF. CDR3 in DNA: TGTGCCAGCAGCTTGTCCTTGGAGACCCAGTACTTC.

This clonotype occurred many times. This beta chain is an off-target read within a library intended for alpha chains, so its frequency means little. The rearrangement uses TRBV7-3 and TRBJ2-3; D unresolved. The V end was cut by 5 bases, the J end by 6 bases, with 6 bases between. The V gene's germline CDR1 is SGHTA and CDR2 FQGTGA. There are 11 residues in the CDR3. Here the CDR3 reads CASSQGDTQYF. The DNA of the CDR3 is TGTGCCAGCAGCCAAGGGGATACGCAGTATTTT.

This clonotype was observed at least ten times. Being off target in a library aimed at alpha chains, this beta chain has a size of little meaning. The genes are TRBV25-1 and TRBJ2-7; TRBD2 matches at 7 bases. Germline CDR1 reads MGHDK; CDR2 reads SYGVNS. Trimming at V came to 4 bases and at J to 3 bases, leaving 0 bases not matched to a gene. There are 12 residues in the CDR3. The CDR3 spells CASSAGGYEQYF. The CDR3 nucleotides are TGTGCCAGCAGTGCGGGGGGCTACGAGCAGTACTTC.

This clonotype was detected a few times. This beta chain lies outside the target of a library built for alpha chains; its clone size means little. The chain has TRBV5-4 and TRBJ2-3; a possible D gene is TRBD2 (6 bases). Per the germline V gene, CDR1 is SGHNT and CDR2 is YYREEE (reference sequence). The CDR3 has 15 residues. V was shortened by 0 bases and J by 4 bases, with 12 bases between the two germline ends. The CDR3 DNA sequence: TGTGCCAGCAGCTTGGTTCGCGCGGGGTCAGATACGCAGTATTTT. Translation gives CASSLVRAGSDTQYF.